This paragraph reports one T cell receptor beta chain. The antigen this receptor binds is unknown. No much larger clonotype is one base removed from it; base qualities were not supplied. This sample stems from a study of shared clonotypes between healthy human individuals (TCRdb year 2020). With regard to the full study: The cohort comprised a couple of women and a few men aged 18 to 49 years. For each donor, three plates each were used for CD4 naive and CD4 memory, two plates were used for CD8 naive, and one plate was used for CD8 memory. To estimate repertoire size and how much clonotype sharing occurs between individuals, the study deeply sequenced the blood TCR repertoires of five healthy adults. Different laboratories and diverse techniques were used to prepare libraries and sequence TCR repertoires, to increase sequencing depth and limit assay-specific biases. Between about 0.85 and 9.5 billion PBMCs per donor were obtained by leukapheresis.

Findings and caveats that apply to the study as a whole: Because the study included a small number of donors, the genetic and exposure-history diversity represented was limited. Sampling was limited to blood, and TCR repertoires in tissue likely differ from TCR repertoires in blood. Rarefaction of sorted-subset datasets indicated incomplete sequencing despite the large sequencing depth. Sharing across a handful of donors was observed for roughly 5.4% of naive CD4, over 3% of naive CD8, 2% to 2.5% of memory CD4, and 0.4% of memory CD8 clonotypes. Pairwise subsampling indicated that sequencing depth was expected to affect the degree of clonotype sharing among donors. Clonotypes shared by all four sorted-subset donors showed higher generation probabilities than non-shared clonotypes. Larger estimated clonotype richness was generally found for naive subsets than for memory subsets.

CDR1 and CDR2, looked up from the germline V gene, are SGHDT and YYEEEE. Including the terminal cysteine and phenylalanine, the CDR3 comprises 15 residues. Left in the record is the CDR3 DNA by itself, 45 bases read in frame from the first base. The trim is 0 bases for V and 2 bases for J, with a gap of 11 bases between the germline ends. The donors were healthy, HIV-negative adults with no recently reported acute infections or vaccinations. All donors were Caucasian adults living in Nashville, Tennessee, USA. CD4+ T cells were enriched by magnetic negative selection, after which naive cells were positively selected on CD45RA and the negative fraction was taken as the memory subset. After blood collection by leukapheresis, PBMCs were isolated using Ficoll-Histopaque density gradient centrifugation and then cryopreserved in the vapor phase of liquid nitrogen. Analytical flow cytometry was used to check the purity and quantity of every magnetically sorted T cell population. Genomic DNA was isolated from every sorted fraction and measured by UV absorbance on a Nanodrop 2000c.

Using the deep immunoSEQ assay, TCR CDR3 regions were amplified from genomic DNA by multiplex PCR. For each cell subset, the extracted genomic DNA was distributed evenly across all wells of several immunoSEQ 96-well plates, and each plate served as one replicate. For sorted subsets, each replicate PCR was loaded with about 0.2 ug genomic DNA, equivalent to 30,000 or so T cell genomes. Purified libraries were measured with a Qubit 3.0 fluorometer, size-checked on a Bioanalyzer 2100, and measured again with the KAPA Library Quantification kit. A separate single-read 150-cycle Illumina NextSeq 550 flow cell was used to sequence each immunoSEQ 96-well plate. The published analysis was carried out like this. The immunoSEQ output contained only junctional sequences without quality scores, so filtering could not match that applied to full-length reads. To assign V/J genes and CDR3, sequences were annotated against IMGT germline references using PyIR, a Python wrapper for IgBLAST v1.9. Reads were removed for weak V/J assignments (E-value above 1e-6), missing CDR3, stop codons, out-of-frame junctions, or ambiguous translated residues. V3J clonotypes were defined as sequences sharing the same inferred V gene, J gene, and CDR3 amino acid sequence. To compute the percentage overlap between repertoires, the number of shared unique clonotypes was divided by the size of the smaller repertoire. Richness of each repertoire was evaluated using RTK rarefaction, the Chao1 estimator, and Recon v2.1 estimates of unobserved clonotypes. Generation probabilities were computed with OLGA for all TCRbeta clonotypes obtained by the gDNA method from a few donors. Held by TCRdb, this immuneACCESS table contains in-frame sequences only and omits some clones. Under half of the omission traces to an unresolved V gene where checked; the cause of the rest is unknown. For V, J and clone size, that table is used; D and trimming come from the DNA. Here the sample has 2 million to 2.5 million clones; less than 95% occur a single time. Around 0.35% of the sample goes to the ten largest clones.

The sample taken for sequencing was naive CD4+ T cells from PBMCs. The sample's cell subset or site label, decoded: CD45RA+ positively selected. The chain was built from TRBV5-6 and TRBJ2-5; too little of a D gene remains to name it. The source of this sequence is a man aged 18-30 years in good health. Some clones in this sample may be carry-over from other donors' samples. The CDR3 protein: CASSLVVWQQETQYF. The DNA reads TGTGCCAGCAGCTTGGTAGTTTGGCAGCAAGAGACCCAGTACTTC.